Each of the 24 T cell receptor beta chains below was sequenced from the same sample in a study of shared clonotypes between healthy human individuals. Sequenced by immunoSEQ multiplex PCR; TCRdb stores in-frame clones only, minus some. The data contain approximately 640,000 clones, about two thirds of them singletons. The material sequenced was memory CD4+ T cells sorted from blood. Subset denoted: CD45RA-negative fraction. These receptor sequences come from a woman aged 30 to 39 in good health.

The chain employs TRBV7-8 and TRBJ2-5, with D unclear. This CDR3 region has 14 residues. Germline V gene data show CDR1 as SGHVS and CDR2 as FQNEAQ. Trimming took off 1 base at V and 2 bases at J, with 8 bases between the two ends. The CDR3 DNA sequence: TGTGCCAGCAGCTTAGTACAGACACAAGAGACCCAGTACTTC. This encodes CASSLVQTQETQYF.

The chain has TRBV2 and TRBJ1-5; D remains unclear. The CDR3 spans 16 residues. Germline V gene sequence: CDR1 SNHLY, CDR2 FYNNEI. V was shortened by 4 bases and J by 1 base, with 14 bases between the two germline ends. DNA of the CDR3: TGTGCCAGCAGTGGGATCCTCGGGCGAAGCAATCAGCCCCAGCATTTT. As protein: CASSGILGRSNQPQHF.

This chain connects TRBV15 to TRBJ2-1; D gene ambiguous. CDR3 length equals 14 residues. V was trimmed by 1 base and J by 6 bases, leaving 10 bases between them. Germline V gene lookup returns CDR1 LNHNV and CDR2 YYDKDF (reference sequence). Here the CDR3 reads CATSRGVSGNEQFF. Here the CDR3 DNA reads TGTGCCACCAGCAGAGGGGTTTCGGGCAATGAGCAGTTCTTC.

DNA of the CDR3: TGTGCCAGCAGAAGCTCTAACTACGAGCAGTACTTC. Amino acids: CASRSSNYEQYF. The V and J genes are TRBV28 and TRBJ2-7; D gene ambiguous. Between the trimmed V and J ends, which lost 6 bases and 3 bases, there was a span of 9 bases. The germline V gene has CDR1 MDHEN and CDR2 SYDVKM. The CDR3 runs to 12 residues.

This clone has just a few counts. Other DNA sequences in the sample encode the same CDR3. This chain links TRBV7-2 with TRBJ1-1, with D possibly TRBD1 on 6 matching bases. The germline CDR1 and CDR2 sequences are SGHTA and FQGNSA. V was clipped by 5 bases and J by 3 bases, with 10 bases between them. The CDR3 extends over 13 amino acids. CDR3 in amino acids: CASSPQGDTEAFF. CDR3 sequence (DNA): TGTGCCAGCAGCCCACAGGGTGACACTGAAGCTTTCTTT. Full variable domain (remainder filled in from reference TRBV7-2 and TRBJ1-1): GAGVSQSPSNKVTEKGKDVELRCDPISGHTALYWYRQSLGQGLEFLIYFQGNSAPDKSGLPSDRFSAERTGGSVSTLTIQRTQQEDSAVYLCASSPQGDTEAFFGQGTRLTVV.

The rearrangement links TRBV27 to TRBJ1-4; 8 nucleotides align to TRBD1. In germline, CDR1 is MNHEY, CDR2 SMNVEV (reference sequence). V was clipped by 5 bases and J by 7 bases; unmatched bases: 9. The CDR3 is 15 amino acids. CDR3 residues: CASSATTGVVEKLFF. CDR3 DNA sequence: TGTGCCAGCAGTGCTACGACAGGGGTGGTTGAAAAACTGTTTTTT.

This chain uses TRBV28 with TRBJ2-1; D assignment may be TRBD1 or TRBD2 (5 bases each). Germline lookup yields CDR1 MDHEN and CDR2 SYDVKM. CDR3 length equals 14 residues. Trimming took 6 bases from V and 4 from J, leaving 13 bases between them. The CDR3 spells CASSPGTPYNEQFF. The CDR3 nucleotides are TGTGCCAGCAGCCCTGGGACGCCGTACAATGAGCAGTTCTTC.

The chain uses TRBV7-6 and TRBJ2-2, with a tentative D call TRBD2 (5 bases). CDR3 size: 15 residues. Germline-derived CDR1 and CDR2 are SGHVS and FNYEAQ. The V and J ends lost 3 bases and 1 base respectively, with 9 bases between them. For the CDR3, the DNA is TGTGCCAGCAGCTTCGGCCGGGAGAACACCGGGGAGCTGTTTTTT. Its translation: CASSFGRENTGELFF.

The chain has TRBV21-1 and TRBJ1-1. TRBV21-1 counts as a pseudogene. This CDR3 contains 15 residues. The chain's CDR3 is CASSKARVGATEAFF. The CDR3, as DNA: TGTGCCAGCAGCAAAGCGAGGGTAGGAGCCACTGAAGCTTTCTTT.

The chain combines TRBV10-3 with TRBJ2-7, with D perhaps matching TRBD2 (5 bases). The CDR3 consists of 13 residues. Germline CDR1 is ENHRY and CDR2 is SYGVKD. V shed 5 bases and J shed 1 base, with 9 bases lying between them. DNA of the CDR3: TGTGCCATCAGTCCAGCGGAGTCCTACGAGCAGTACTTC. This sequence encodes CAISPAESYEQYF.

The J gene is TRBJ1-5, the V gene TRBV27; 7 bases map to TRBD1. The CDR3 extends over 15 amino acids. In germline, CDR1 is MNHEY, CDR2 SMNVEV (reference sequence). V shed 6 bases and J 0 bases; nucleotides not matched to a gene: 5. The CDR3 nucleotides are TGTGCCAGCAGCTGGGACAGTAATAGCAATCAGCCCCAGCATTTT. As protein: CASSWDSNSNQPQHF.

This clone has only a few counts. This rearrangement joins TRBV28 to TRBJ1-2; D remains ambiguous. CDR3 length: 14 amino acids. Per germline, CDR1 MDHEN and CDR2 SYDVKM. V was cut by 2 bases and J by 2 bases, with 9 bases left in between. The CDR3 reads CASSLNYENYGYTF. The CDR3 DNA sequence: TGTGCCAGCAGTTTAAACTACGAAAACTATGGCTACACCTTC.

This chain connects TRBV10-3 to TRBJ2-5; a possible D gene is TRBD2 (5 bases). The V gene's germline CDR1 is ENHRY and CDR2 SYGVKD. V was shortened by 10 bases and J by 5 bases, with 11 bases between the two germline ends. The CDR3 runs to 11 residues. CDR3 residues: CATRSGETQYF. DNA of the CDR3: TGTGCCACTCGGTCGGGGGAGACCCAGTACTTC.

This clone was observed a single time. The chain joins TRBV9 to TRBJ2-2; 11 bases are a match to TRBD2. This CDR3 comprises 16 residues. The ends lost 2 bases at V and 5 bases at J; junction bases unmatched: 5. Germline V gene sequence: CDR1 SGDLS, CDR2 YYNGEE. The CDR3 DNA reads as TGTGCCAGCAGCGTTCGACCTAGCGGGAGGACCGGGGAGCTGTTTTTT. Translation gives CASSVRPSGRTGELFF.

This clone was picked up a small number of times. The chain links TRBV5-5 to TRBJ2-6; D perhaps matches TRBD1 (5 bases). The ends were cut back, 0 bases at V and 1 base at J, with 17 bases in the middle. CDR1 SGHKS and CDR2 YYEKEE come from the germline V gene (reference sequence). The CDR3 sequence is 19 residues long. In DNA form, the CDR3 reads TGTGCCAGCAGCTTGGTCGTTCCGACAGTTCCTTCTGGGGCCAACGTCCTGACTTTC. Translated: CASSLVVPTVPSGANVLTF.

The V and J genes are TRBV6-5 and TRBJ1-2; D is ambiguous. The germline gives CDR1 MNHEY, CDR2 SVGAGI. V lost 4 bases and J lost 8, with 11 bases in between. The CDR3 spans 12 residues. CDR3 nucleotide sequence: TGTGCCAGCAGTTCCCCCACGACGGGCTACACCTTC. It codes for CASSSPTTGYTF.

The V gene is TRBV7-2, the J gene TRBJ2-1; 11 bases agree with TRBD2. Germline loops: CDR1 SGHTA, CDR2 FQGNSA. V lost 6 bases, J lost 6 bases, and 7 bases stayed unmatched. This CDR3 has 15 residues. The CDR3, as DNA: TGTGCCAGCAGTCCACTAGCGGGAGTGGGCAATGAGCAGTTCTTC. Translated, it gives CASSPLAGVGNEQFF.

This clone turned up a few times. This chain links TRBV2 with TRBJ2-3; 7 positions match TRBD2. The CDR3 sequence is 14 residues long. CDR1 and CDR2 (germline): SNHLY, FYNNEI. The V segment lost 2 bases and the J segment 5 bases; nucleotides outside the gene matches: 4. In DNA, the CDR3 is TGTGCCAGCAGTGAACTCCGGGGGGTAGATACGCAGTATTTT. It codes for CASSELRGVDTQYF.

In DNA, the CDR3 is TGTGCCAGTAGTGCCCTTTCCATTAGCAATCAGCCCCAGCATTTT. Translated: CASSALSISNQPQHF. The chain uses TRBV19 and TRBJ1-5; D ambiguous. V dropped 5 bases and J dropped 0 bases, with 11 bases sitting between them. Germline assignment: CDR1 LNHDA and CDR2 SQIVND (reference sequence). This CDR3 region has 15 residues.

The chain employs TRBV5-1 and TRBJ2-3, with 9 bases identical to TRBD1. Trimming at V came to 0 bases and at J to 4 bases, leaving 3 bases not matched to a gene. Germline CDR1 SGHRS, CDR2 YFSETQ. The CDR3 contains 15 residues. The CDR3 DNA reads as TGCGCCAGCAGCTTGGCCGGGACAGGGCCAGATACGCAGTATTTT. Protein sequence: CASSLAGTGPDTQYF.

The chain recombines TRBV11-2 with TRBJ2-3; TRBD2 might be the D (6 bases). V lost 3 bases and J 0 bases, leaving 7 bases between the germline ends. The CDR3 consists of 14 residues. Germline-derived CDR1 and CDR2 are SGHAT and FQNNGV. CDR3 in amino acids: CASSFGTSTDTQYF. The CDR3 DNA follows: TGTGCCAGCAGCTTTGGGACTAGCACAGATACGCAGTATTTT.

This clone was detected once. V and J are TRBV2 and TRBJ2-2, with D tentatively TRBD2 (6 bases). The CDR3 has 15 amino acids. The V end lost 5 bases, the J end lost 7 bases, and 17 bases lay between the germline ends. The germline V gene has CDR1 SNHLY and CDR2 FYNNEI. The CDR3 loop reads CASSSRSGGSGELFF. CDR3 DNA sequence: TGTGCCAGCAGTTCACGCTCCGGGGGAAGCGGGGAGCTGTTTTTT.

The chain carries TRBV2 and TRBJ1-5; tentatively, D is TRBD1 (6 bases). This CDR3 has 17 amino acids. CDR1 SNHLY and CDR2 FYNNEI come from the germline V gene. V lost 3 bases and J 4 bases, leaving 19 bases between the germline ends. CDR3 sequence reads: CASSDPGGPVSNQPQHF. CDR3 in DNA: TGTGCCAGCAGTGATCCGGGGGGGCCGGTCTCAAATCAGCCCCAGCATTTT.

The J gene is TRBJ1-5, the V gene TRBV28, with D tentatively TRBD1 (6 bases). Trimming took 3 bases from V and 4 from J, leaving 13 bases between them. The germline V gene has CDR1 MDHEN and CDR2 SYDVKM. The CDR3 totals 15 residues. In DNA, the CDR3 is TGTGCCAGCAGTTTCCCCGCAGGGGCAAATCAGCCCCAGCATTTT. It codes for CASSFPAGANQPQHF. Combining the CDR3 with reference TRBV28 and TRBJ1-5 gives the whole variable domain DVKVTQSSRYLVKRTGEKVFLECVQDMDHENMFWYRQDPGLGLRLIYFSYDVKMKEKGDIPEGYSVSREKKERFSLILESASTNQTSMYLCASSFPAGANQPQHFGDGTRLSIL.